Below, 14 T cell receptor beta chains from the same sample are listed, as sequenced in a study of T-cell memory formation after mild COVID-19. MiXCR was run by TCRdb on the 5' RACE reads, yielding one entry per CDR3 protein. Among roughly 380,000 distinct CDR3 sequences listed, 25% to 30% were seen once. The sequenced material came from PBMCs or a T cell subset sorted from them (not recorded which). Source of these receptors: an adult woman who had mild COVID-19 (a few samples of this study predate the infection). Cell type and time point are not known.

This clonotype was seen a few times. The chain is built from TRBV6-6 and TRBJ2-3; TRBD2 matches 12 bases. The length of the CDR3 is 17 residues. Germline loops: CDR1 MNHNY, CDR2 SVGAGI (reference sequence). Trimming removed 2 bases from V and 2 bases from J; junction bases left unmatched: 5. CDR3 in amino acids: CASSYRLAGDVTDTQYF. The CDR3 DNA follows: TGTGCCAGCAGTTACCGACTAGCGGGGGACGTCACAGATACGCAGTATTTT.

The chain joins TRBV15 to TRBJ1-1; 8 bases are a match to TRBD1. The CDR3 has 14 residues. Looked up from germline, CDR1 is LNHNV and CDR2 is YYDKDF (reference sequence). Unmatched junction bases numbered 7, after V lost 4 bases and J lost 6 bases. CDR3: CATSTEQGVPEAFF. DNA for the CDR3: TGTGCCACCAGCACTGAACAGGGGGTCCCTGAAGCTTTCTTT.

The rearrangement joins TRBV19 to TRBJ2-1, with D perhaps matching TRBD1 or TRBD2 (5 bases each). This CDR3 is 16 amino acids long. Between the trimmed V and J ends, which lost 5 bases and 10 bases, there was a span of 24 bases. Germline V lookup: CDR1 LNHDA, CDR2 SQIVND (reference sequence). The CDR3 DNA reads TGTGCCAGTAGTGGGGTCGGGCTAGCCAGGGTTGAGGAGCAGTTCTTC. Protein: CASSGVGLARVEEQFF. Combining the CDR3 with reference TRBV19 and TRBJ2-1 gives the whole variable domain DGGITQSPKYLFRKEGQNVTLSCEQNLNHDAMYWYRQDPGQGLRLIYYSQIVNDFQKGDIAEGYSVSREKKESFPLTVTSAQKNPTAFYLCASSGVGLARVEEQFFGPGTRLTVL.

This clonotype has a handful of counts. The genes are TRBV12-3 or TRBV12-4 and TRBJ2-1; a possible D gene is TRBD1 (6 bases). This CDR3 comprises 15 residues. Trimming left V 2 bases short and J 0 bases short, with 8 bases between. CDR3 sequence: CASSLPGASYNEQFF. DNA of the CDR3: TGTGCCAGCAGTTTACCAGGGGCCTCCTACAATGAGCAGTTCTTC.

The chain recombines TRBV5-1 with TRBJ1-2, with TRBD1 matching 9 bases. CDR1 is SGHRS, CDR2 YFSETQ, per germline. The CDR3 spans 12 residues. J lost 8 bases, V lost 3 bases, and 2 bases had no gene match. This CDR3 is CASSSDRGGYTF. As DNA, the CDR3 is TGCGCCAGCAGCTCGGACAGGGGAGGCTACACCTTC.

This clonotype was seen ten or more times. The CDR3 reads CASSFFWNREDGTGELFF. CDR3 nucleotides: TGTGCCAGCAGCTTTTTTTGGAACAGGGAGGACGGCACCGGGGAGCTGTTTTTT. V usage is TRBV7-8 and J usage is TRBJ2-2; tentatively, D is TRBD1 or TRBD2 (6 bases each). The germline V and J ends were trimmed by 3 bases and 4 bases, with 21 bases remaining between them. CDR1 is SGHVS and CDR2 is FQNEAQ in the germline V gene. This CDR3 comprises 18 residues.

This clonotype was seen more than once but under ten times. The CDR3 DNA sequence: TGTGCCAGCAGCGTCGGGACTGTCGGCACAGATACGCAGTATTTT. Translating it yields CASSVGTVGTDTQYF. The rearrangement joins TRBV9 to TRBJ2-3; TRBD2 might be the D (6 bases). Trimming took 2 bases from V and 1 from J, leaving 11 bases between them. The CDR3 has 15 residues. CDR1 and CDR2 from the germline V gene are SGDLS and YYNGEE.

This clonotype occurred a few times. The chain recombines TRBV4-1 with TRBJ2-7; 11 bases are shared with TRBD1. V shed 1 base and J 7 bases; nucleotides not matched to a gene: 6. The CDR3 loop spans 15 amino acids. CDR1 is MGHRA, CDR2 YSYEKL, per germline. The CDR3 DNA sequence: TGCGCCAGCAGCCAAGGCGGACAGGGGGCGGGAGAGCAGTACTTC. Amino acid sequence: CASSQGGQGAGEQYF.

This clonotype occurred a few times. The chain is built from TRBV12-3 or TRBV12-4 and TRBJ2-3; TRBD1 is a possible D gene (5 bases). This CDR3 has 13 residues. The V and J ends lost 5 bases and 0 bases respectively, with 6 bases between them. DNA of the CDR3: TGTGCCAGCAGTGGGGCTAGCACAGATACGCAGTATTTT. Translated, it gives CASSGASTDTQYF.

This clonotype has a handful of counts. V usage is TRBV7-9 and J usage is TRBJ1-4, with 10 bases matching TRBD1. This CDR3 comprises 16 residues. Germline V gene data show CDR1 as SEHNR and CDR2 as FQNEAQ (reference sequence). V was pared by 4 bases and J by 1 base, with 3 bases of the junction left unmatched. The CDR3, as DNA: TGTGCCAGCAGCTGGGGACAGGGGAGAACTAATGAAAAACTGTTTTTT. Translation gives CASSWGQGRTNEKLFF.

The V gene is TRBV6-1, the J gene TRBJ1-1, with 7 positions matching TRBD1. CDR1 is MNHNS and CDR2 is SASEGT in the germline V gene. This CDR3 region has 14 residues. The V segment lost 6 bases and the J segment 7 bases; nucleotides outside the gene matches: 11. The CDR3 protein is CASSRSTGAGEAFF. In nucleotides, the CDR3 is TGTGCCAGCAGCCGTTCAACAGGGGCGGGTGAAGCTTTCTTT.

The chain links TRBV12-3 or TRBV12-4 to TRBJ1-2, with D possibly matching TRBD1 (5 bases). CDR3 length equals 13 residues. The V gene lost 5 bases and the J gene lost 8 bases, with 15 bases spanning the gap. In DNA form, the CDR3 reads TGTGCCAGCAGTCCCAGGCAGGGTGCGGGCTACACCTTC. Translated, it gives CASSPRQGAGYTF.

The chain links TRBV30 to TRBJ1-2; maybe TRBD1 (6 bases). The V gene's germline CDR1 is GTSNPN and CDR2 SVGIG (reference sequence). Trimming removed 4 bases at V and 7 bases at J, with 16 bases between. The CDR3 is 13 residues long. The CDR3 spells CAWIGRGRVGYTF. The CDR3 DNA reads TGTGCCTGGATCGGCAGGGGAAGGGTTGGCTACACCTTC.

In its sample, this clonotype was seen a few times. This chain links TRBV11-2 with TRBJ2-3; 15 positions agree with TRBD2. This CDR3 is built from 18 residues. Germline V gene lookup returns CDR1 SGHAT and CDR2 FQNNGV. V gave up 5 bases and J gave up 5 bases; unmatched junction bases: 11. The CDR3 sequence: CASSQTGTSGGTRDTQYF. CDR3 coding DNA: TGTGCCAGCAGCCAAACCGGGACTAGCGGGGGGACCCGAGATACGCAGTATTTT.